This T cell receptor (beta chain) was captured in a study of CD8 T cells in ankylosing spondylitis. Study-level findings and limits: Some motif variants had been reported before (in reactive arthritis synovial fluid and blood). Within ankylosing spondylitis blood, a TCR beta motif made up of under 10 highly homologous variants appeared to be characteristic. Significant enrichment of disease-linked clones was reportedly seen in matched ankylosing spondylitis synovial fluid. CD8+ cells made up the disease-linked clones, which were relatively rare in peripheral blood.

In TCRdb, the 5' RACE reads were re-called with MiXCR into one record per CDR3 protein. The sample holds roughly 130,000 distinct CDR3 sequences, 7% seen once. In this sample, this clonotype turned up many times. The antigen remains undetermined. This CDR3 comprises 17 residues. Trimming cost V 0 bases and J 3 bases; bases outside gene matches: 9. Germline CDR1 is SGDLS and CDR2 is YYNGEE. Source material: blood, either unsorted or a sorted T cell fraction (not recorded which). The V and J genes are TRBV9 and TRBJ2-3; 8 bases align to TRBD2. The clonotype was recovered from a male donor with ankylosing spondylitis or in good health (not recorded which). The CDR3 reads CASSVEQSGRKTDTQYF. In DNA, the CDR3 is TGTGCCAGCAGCGTAGAACAGAGCGGGAGAAAGACAGATACGCAGTATTTT.